These 15 T cell receptor beta chains came from one sample sequenced in a study of cytomegalovirus exposure and HLA in healthy donors. Primers: 60 Vbeta forward and 13 Jbeta reverse. Assay: immunoSEQ multiplex PCR; the TCRdb copy retains only in-frame clones and omits some. There are almost 70,000 clones in the sample; roughly 65% occur only once, and 12% to 15% lies in the top ten. Sequencing input: PBMCs. The receptors shown here come from a male donor in good health and CMV-seropositive.

This clone was detected only a few times. This chain connects TRBV18 to TRBJ2-5, with D unresolved. The J call may be in error: the DNA end matches TRBJ2-7 better. The CDR3 loop spans 13 amino acids. The germline CDR1 and CDR2 sequences are KGHSH and LQKENI. CDR3 sequence reads: CASSPDTGYEQYF. In nucleotides, the CDR3 is TGTGCCAGCTCCCCCGACACTGGGTACGAGCAGTACTTC.

This clone was detected a few times. This CDR3 is CASSLKGGSGAPTDTQYF. For the CDR3, the DNA is TGTGCCAGCAGCTTGAAGGGCGGGAGTGGGGCCCCCACAGATACGCAGTATTTT. V gene TRBV12-1 combines with J gene TRBJ2-3; the table's TRBD2 call for D was not verified on the DNA. TRBV12-1 is a known pseudogene. The CDR3 is 18 amino acids.

The chain couples TRBV7-8 to TRBJ2-7; TRBD1 matches 11 bases. The ends lost 4 bases at V and 8 bases at J; junction bases unmatched: 7. The germline CDR1 and CDR2 sequences are SGHVS and FQNEAQ. The CDR3 loop spans 14 amino acids. CDR3 loop: CASSSPGQGVKQYF. DNA for the CDR3: TGTGCCAGCAGCTCCCCGGGACAGGGGGTGAAGCAGTACTTC.

The rearrangement links TRBV6-5 to TRBJ2-1, with TRBD2 matching 7 bases. The V gene's germline CDR1 is MNHEY and CDR2 SVGAGI. With V trimmed by 0 bases and J by 4 bases, 6 bases remained unmatched. This CDR3 is 16 amino acids long. The DNA of the CDR3 is TGTGCCAGCAGTTACTCAGGCGGGAGTTTATACAATGAGCAGTTCTTC. This gives the protein CASSYSGGSLYNEQFF.

The J gene is TRBJ1-6, the V gene TRBV18, with TRBD1 matching 7 bases. V was clipped by 1 base and J by 14 bases; unmatched bases: 11. The germline V gene encodes CDR1 KGHSH and CDR2 LQKENI. CDR3 size: 15 residues. The CDR3 sequence: CASSPLDRVVGALHF. CDR3 nucleotide sequence: TGTGCCAGCTCACCACTTGACAGGGTTGTGGGTGCCCTCCACTTT.

The genes are TRBV5-1 and TRBJ1-1, with 10 bases matching TRBD1. The CDR3 covers 15 residues. Germline V gene sequence: CDR1 SGHRS, CDR2 YFSETQ. V dropped 4 bases and J dropped 4; count of bases not matched to a gene: 7. This chain's CDR3 is CASSQGGDRGTEAFF. The DNA for the CDR3 is TGCGCCAGCAGCCAGGGGGGGGACAGGGGCACTGAAGCTTTCTTT.

The chain has TRBV19 and TRBJ2-6; 9 nucleotides align to TRBD1. V dropped 8 bases and J dropped 0; count of bases not matched to a gene: 5. This CDR3 region has 16 residues. In germline, CDR1 is LNHDA, CDR2 SQIVND (reference sequence). The DNA for the CDR3 is TGTGCCAGTGGGGGACAGGGAAACTCTGGGGCCAACGTCCTGACTTTC. It yields the protein CASGGQGNSGANVLTF.

CDR3 in DNA: TGTGCCAGCAGCCCGACGGGGGGCTCCTATAATTCACCCCTCCACTTT. Amino acids: CASSPTGGSYNSPLHF. The genes are TRBV5-5 and TRBJ1-6; maybe TRBD1 (5 bases). CDR1 SGHKS and CDR2 YYEKEE come from the germline V gene (reference sequence). V lost 4 bases, J lost 0 bases, and 11 bases lay in between. The CDR3 totals 16 residues. Filled out from reference TRBV5-5 and TRBJ1-6, the complete variable domain reads DAGVTQSPTHLIKTRGQQVTLRCSPISGHKSVSWYQQVLGQGPQFIFQYYEKEERGRGNFPDRFSARQFPNYSSELNVNALLLGDSALYLCASSPTGGSYNSPLHFGNGTRLTVT.

This clone is termed medium-sized. The rearrangement joins TRBV11-2 to TRBJ2-1; TRBD2 might be the D (5 bases). The V gene lost 5 bases and the J gene lost 7 bases, with 12 bases spanning the gap. From germline, CDR1 is SGHAT and CDR2 FQNNGV. The CDR3 has 13 residues. In DNA form, the CDR3 reads TGTGCCAGCAGCACAGACCGGAGGAATGAGCAGTTCTTC. Its translation is CASSTDRRNEQFF.

This chain joins TRBV19 and TRBJ1-5, with a weak D call TRBD1 (6 bases). V was pared by 2 bases and J by 1 base, with 15 bases between. Per the germline V gene, CDR1 is LNHDA and CDR2 is SQIVND (reference sequence). This CDR3 spans 17 amino acids. CDR3: CASSISVIGQSNQPQHF. The CDR3, as DNA: TGTGCCAGTAGTATATCCGTAATTGGACAGAGCAATCAGCCCCAGCATTTT.

V usage is TRBV18 and J usage is TRBJ2-1; the D is unclear. Per germline, CDR1 KGHSH and CDR2 LQKENI. V was pared by 0 bases and J by 7 bases, with 4 bases between. This CDR3 comprises 12 residues. CDR3 bases: TGTGCCAGCTCACCACCCCTTAATGAGCAGTTCTTC. It specifies CASSPPLNEQFF.

This chain uses TRBV4-3 with TRBJ1-2; TRBD1 matches at 8 bases. The V segment lost 1 base and the J segment 3 bases; nucleotides outside the gene matches: 4. The CDR3 sequence is 15 residues long. Germline V lookup: CDR1 LGHNA, CDR2 YSLEER. The CDR3 sequence is CASSQVDRAHYGYTF. DNA of the CDR3: TGCGCCAGCAGCCAAGTGGACAGGGCCCACTATGGCTACACCTTC.

The J gene is TRBJ1-4, the V gene TRBV5-4; D might be TRBD1 (5 bases). V gave up 7 bases and J gave up 5 bases, with 12 bases separating them. CDR1 is SGHNT, CDR2 YYREEE, per germline (reference sequence). This CDR3 is built from 13 residues. The CDR3 DNA reads TGTGCCAGCTCCCGACAGAAGAATGAAAAACTGTTTTTT. Translated: CASSRQKNEKLFF.

CDR3 sequence: CASTQNPGLGTDTQYF. For the CDR3, the DNA is TGTGCCAGCACCCAGAACCCGGGACTAGGTACAGATACGCAGTATTTT. The V gene is TRBV2, the J gene TRBJ2-3; 8 bases fit TRBD2. Germline V gene data show CDR1 as SNHLY and CDR2 as FYNNEI. The CDR3 has 16 amino acids. Germline trimming cut 7 bases from V and 3 bases from J; bases unmatched to any gene: 12. Full variable domain (remainder filled in from reference TRBV2 and TRBJ2-3): EPEVTQTPSHQVTQMGQEVILRCVPISNHLYFYWYRQILGQKVEFLVSFYNNEISEKSEIFDDQFSVERPDGSNFTLKIRSTKLEDSAMYFCASTQNPGLGTDTQYFGPGTRLTVL.

This clone has more than one count but fewer than ten. The CDR3, as DNA: TGCGCCAGCAGCTTGGGGGATGCCGGGGGCGAGCAGTACTTC. Translated, it gives CASSLGDAGGEQYF. This rearrangement joins TRBV5-1 to TRBJ2-7; D is perhaps TRBD2 (6 bases). Germline CDR1 reads SGHRS; CDR2 reads YFSETQ. Trimming took off 0 bases at V and 6 bases at J, with 13 bases between the two ends. This CDR3 spans 14 amino acids.